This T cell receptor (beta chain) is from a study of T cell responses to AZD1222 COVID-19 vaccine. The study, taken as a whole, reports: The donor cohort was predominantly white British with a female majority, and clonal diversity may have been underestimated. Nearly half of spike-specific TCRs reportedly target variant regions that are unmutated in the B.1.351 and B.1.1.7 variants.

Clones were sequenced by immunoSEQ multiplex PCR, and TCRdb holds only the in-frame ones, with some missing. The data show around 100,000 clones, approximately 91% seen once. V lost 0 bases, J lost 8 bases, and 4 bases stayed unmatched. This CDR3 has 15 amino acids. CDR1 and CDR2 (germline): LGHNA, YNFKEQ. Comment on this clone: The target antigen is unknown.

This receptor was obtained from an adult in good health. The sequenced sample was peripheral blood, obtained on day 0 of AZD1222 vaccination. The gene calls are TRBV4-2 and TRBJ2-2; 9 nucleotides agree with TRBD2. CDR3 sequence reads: CASSQEGLAAGELFF. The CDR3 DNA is TGTGCCAGCAGCCAAGAGGGACTAGCCGCGGGGGAGCTGTTTTTT.